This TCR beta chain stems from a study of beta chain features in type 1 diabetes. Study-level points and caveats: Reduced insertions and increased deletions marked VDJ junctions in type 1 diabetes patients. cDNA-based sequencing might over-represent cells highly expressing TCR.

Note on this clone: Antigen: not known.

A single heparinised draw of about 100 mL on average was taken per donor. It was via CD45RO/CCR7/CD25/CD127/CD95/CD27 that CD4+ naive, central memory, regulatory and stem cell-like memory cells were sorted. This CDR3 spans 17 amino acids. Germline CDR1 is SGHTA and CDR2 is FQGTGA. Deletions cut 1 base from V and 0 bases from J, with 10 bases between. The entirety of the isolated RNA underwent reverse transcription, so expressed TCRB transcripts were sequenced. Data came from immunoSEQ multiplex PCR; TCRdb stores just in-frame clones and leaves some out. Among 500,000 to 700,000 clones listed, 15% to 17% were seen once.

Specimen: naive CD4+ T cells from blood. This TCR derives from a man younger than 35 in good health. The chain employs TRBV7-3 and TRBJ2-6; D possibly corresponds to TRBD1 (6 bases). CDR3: CASSLRGRTSGANVLTF. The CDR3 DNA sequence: TGTGCCAGCAGCTTAAGGGGGCGGACCTCTGGGGCCAACGTCCTGACTTTC.